Listed here are 12 T cell receptor beta chains from one sample, sequenced in a study of blood T cell repertoires in COVID-19. Measured with immunoSEQ multiplex PCR; TCRdb has only the in-frame clones, and not every one. The top ten clones hold 7.9% of a sample with around 100,000 clones, around 86% of them seen once. Material: peripheral blood. Receptor source: a man between 65 and 80 years old with acute or convalescent COVID-19.

J is TRBJ2-7 and V is TRBV5-1, with TRBD2 as a possible D gene (8 bases). This CDR3 is 15 amino acids long. V was shortened by 0 bases and J by 5 bases, with 15 bases between the two germline ends. CDR1 and CDR2 (germline): SGHRS, YFSETQ. The CDR3 DNA sequence: TGCGCCAGCAGCTTGGAGGGGACAGCGGGGGACGAGCAGTACTTC. Its protein is CASSLEGTAGDEQYF.

This chain uses TRBV28 with TRBJ1-1; 9 bases fit TRBD1. Germline V gene lookup returns CDR1 MDHEN and CDR2 SYDVKM. Losses at the gene ends were 3 bases for V and 2 bases for J; bases not matched to a gene: 10. The CDR3 is 17 amino acids. DNA for the CDR3: TGTGCCAGCAGTTTTTATGAGACAGGGGGTGTAAACACTGAAGCTTTCTTT. It specifies CASSFYETGGVNTEAFF. The whole variable domain, remainder taken from reference TRBV28 and TRBJ1-1, is DVKVTQSSRYLVKRTGEKVFLECVQDMDHENMFWYRQDPGLGLRLIYFSYDVKMKEKGDIPEGYSVSREKKERFSLILESASTNQTSMYLCASSFYETGGVNTEAFFGQGTRLTVV.

The gene calls are TRBV15 and TRBJ1-5; 7 bases are a match to TRBD1. V was clipped by 1 base and J by 3 bases; unmatched bases: 3. Per germline, CDR1 LNHNV and CDR2 YYDKDF (reference sequence). This CDR3 comprises 15 residues. DNA for the CDR3: TGTGCCACCAGCAGAGCCGGACAGGACAATCAGCCCCAGCATTTT. It yields the protein CATSRAGQDNQPQHF. Together with reference TRBV15 and TRBJ1-5, the CDR3 gives the full variable domain: DAMVIQNPRYQVTQFGKPVTLSCSQTLNHNVMYWYQQKSSQAPKLLFHYYDKDFNNEADTPDNFQSRRPNTSFCFLDIRSPGLGDTAMYLCATSRAGQDNQPQHFGDGTRLSIL.

J is TRBJ1-4 and V is TRBV30; D might be TRBD1 (5 bases). The CDR3 is made up of 13 amino acids. Deletions cut 3 bases from V and 2 bases from J, with 7 bases between. In germline, CDR1 is GTSNPN, CDR2 SVGIG (reference sequence). CDR3 coding DNA: TGTGCCTGGAGGGGGCTCACTAATGAAAAACTGTTTTTT. Amino acids: CAWRGLTNEKLFF. Full variable domain (rest looked up from reference TRBV30 and TRBJ1-4): SQTIHQWPATLVQPVGSPLSLECTVEGTSNPNLYWYRQAAGRGLQLLFYSVGIGQISSEVPQNLSASRPQDRQFILSSKKLLLSDSGFYLCAWRGLTNEKLFFGSGTQLSVL.

This clone was seen more than once but under ten times. Other DNA sequences of this sample code for an identical CDR3. The chain combines TRBV28 with TRBJ1-3; D is possibly TRBD1 (6 bases). Trimming removed 6 bases at V and 0 bases at J, with 6 bases between. CDR3 size: 13 residues. Per the germline V gene, CDR1 is MDHEN and CDR2 is SYDVKM. The CDR3: CASRQGSGNTIYF. In DNA form, the CDR3 reads TGTGCCAGCAGACAGGGCTCTGGAAACACCATATATTTT.

The rearrangement joins TRBV19 to TRBJ2-1, with D possibly TRBD2 on 7 matching bases. CDR3 length: 15 residues. The V gene's germline CDR1 is LNHDA and CDR2 SQIVND (reference sequence). With 8 bases removed from V and 5 bases from J, the gap between germline ends came to 19 bases. This chain's CDR3 is CASEGGSGRNNEQFF. The CDR3 coding sequence is TGTGCCAGTGAGGGGGGGTCAGGGCGAAACAATGAGCAGTTCTTC.

This chain's CDR3 is CASSQGHREVSYGYTF. CDR3 nucleotides: TGCGCCAGCAGCCAAGGGCACAGGGAAGTCTCCTATGGCTACACCTTC. This sequence joins TRBV4-1 and TRBJ1-2; a weak D match, TRBD1 (6 bases). Trimming cost V 1 base and J 4 bases, with 16 bases left between them. This CDR3 region has 16 residues. The germline V gene has CDR1 MGHRA and CDR2 YSYEKL.

CDR3 sequence reads: CASSLLGGVLPPMDIAKNIQYF. The CDR3 DNA is TGCGCCAGCAGCTTGTTAGGGGGCGTTCTCCCCCCGATGGATATAGCCAAAAACATTCAGTACTTC. The gene calls are TRBV5-1 and TRBJ2-4, with 7 nucleotides matching TRBD1. This CDR3 has 22 residues. Losses at the gene ends were 1 base for V and 0 bases for J; bases not matched to a gene: 22. Germline CDR1 reads SGHRS; CDR2 reads YFSETQ. Using reference TRBV5-1 and TRBJ2-4 for the parts outside the CDR3, the full variable domain is KAGVTQTPRYLIKTRGQQVTLSCSPISGHRSVSWYQQTPGQGLQFLFEYFSETQRNKGNFPGRFSGRQFSNSRSEMNVSTLELGDSALYLCASSLLGGVLPPMDIAKNIQYFGAGTRLSVL.

The chain has TRBV5-8 and TRBJ2-1; 7 bases agree with TRBD2. V was clipped by 2 bases and J by 0 bases; unmatched bases: 2. This CDR3 comprises 15 residues. Germline V gene sequence: CDR1 SGHTS, CDR2 YDEGEE. The CDR3: CASSLAGSSYNEQFF. In DNA form, the CDR3 reads TGTGCCAGCAGCTTAGCGGGAAGCTCCTACAATGAGCAGTTCTTC. Using reference TRBV5-8 and TRBJ2-1 for the parts outside the CDR3, the full variable domain is EAGVTQSPTHLIKTRGQQATLRCSPISGHTSVYWYQQALGLGLQFLLWYDEGEERNRGNFPPRFSGRQFPNYSSELNVNALELEDSALYLCASSLAGSSYNEQFFGPGTRLTVL.

This clone showed up just once. The chain uses TRBV18 and TRBJ2-7; 9 positions agree with TRBD1. Trimming at V came to 3 bases and at J to 0 bases, leaving 3 bases not matched to a gene. Germline-derived CDR1 and CDR2 are KGHSH and LQKENI. This CDR3 has 15 residues. The CDR3 coding sequence is TGTGCCAGCTCACCTGCGACAGGGGGCTCCTACGAGCAGTACTTC. It encodes CASSPATGGSYEQYF.

Here the CDR3 reads CASSPDRVFKLFF. The CDR3 region has the DNA TGTGCCAGCAGCCCGGACAGGGTTTTCAAACTGTTTTTT. The chain couples TRBV5-6 to TRBJ1-4; 8 nucleotides agree with TRBD1. The V segment lost 4 bases and the J segment 11 bases; nucleotides outside the gene matches: 7. This CDR3 region has 13 residues. The V gene's germline CDR1 is SGHDT and CDR2 YYEEEE.

The rearrangement links TRBV7-3 to TRBJ2-3; TRBD2 matches 9 bases. V shed 3 bases, J shed 6 bases, and the junction held 4 bases outside the gene matches. CDR3 size: 14 residues. Germline V gene sequence: CDR1 SGHTA, CDR2 FQGTGA. The CDR3, as DNA: TGTGCCAGCAGCTTTAGCGGGGGAACCGATACGCAGTATTTT. As protein: CASSFSGGTDTQYF.